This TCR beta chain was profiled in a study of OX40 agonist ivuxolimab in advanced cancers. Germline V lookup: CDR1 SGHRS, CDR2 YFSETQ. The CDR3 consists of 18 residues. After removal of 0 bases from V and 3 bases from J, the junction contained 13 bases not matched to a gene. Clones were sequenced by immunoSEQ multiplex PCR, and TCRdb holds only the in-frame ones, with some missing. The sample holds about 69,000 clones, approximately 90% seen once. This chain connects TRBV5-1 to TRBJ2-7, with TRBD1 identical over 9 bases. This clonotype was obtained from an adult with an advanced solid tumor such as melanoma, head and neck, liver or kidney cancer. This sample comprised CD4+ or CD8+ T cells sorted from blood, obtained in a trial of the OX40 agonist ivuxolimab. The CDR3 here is CASSLGGGSGTGSYEQYF. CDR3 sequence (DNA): TGCGCCAGCAGCTTGGGGGGTGGCTCCGGGACAGGGAGCTACGAGCAGTACTTC.